This entry lists 27 T cell receptor beta chains sequenced from one sample in a study of shared clonotypes between healthy human individuals. Sequencing used immunoSEQ multiplex PCR; TCRdb keeps in-frame clones, though not all of them. The sample holds roughly 490,000 clones, roughly 78% seen once. The sample comprised PBMCs. The receptor set was obtained from a woman aged 40 to 50 in good health. Some clones in this sample may be carry-over from other donors' samples.

V and J are TRBV9 and TRBJ1-4, with 11 bases lining up with TRBD1. The CDR3 sequence is 16 residues long. Trimming at V came to 2 bases and at J to 8 bases, leaving 8 bases not matched to a gene. The germline CDR1 and CDR2 sequences are SGDLS and YYNGEE. The CDR3 sequence is CASSVALGQGEEKLFF. The CDR3 DNA follows: TGTGCCAGCAGCGTTGCCCTGGGACAGGGGGAGGAAAAACTGTTTTTT.

The chain carries TRBV2 and TRBJ1-5; no clear D gene. The germline V gene has CDR1 SNHLY and CDR2 FYNNEI. The CDR3 has 15 residues. V shed 1 base and J shed 1 base, with 8 bases lying between them. In DNA form, the CDR3 reads TGTGCCAGCAGTGAAGGACGGTTCAGCAATCAGCCCCAGCATTTT. Translating gives CASSEGRFSNQPQHF.

The count of this clone is one. CDR3 sequence reads: CASSQQGKPPNTEAFF. In DNA form, the CDR3 reads TGTGCCAGCAGTCAACAGGGGAAGCCCCCGAACACTGAAGCTTTCTTT. This chain connects TRBV28 to TRBJ1-1; 7 nucleotides agree with TRBD1. CDR3 length: 16 amino acids. Germline V CDR1 and CDR2: MDHEN, SYDVKM. Trimming at V came to 5 bases and at J to 1 base, leaving 10 bases not matched to a gene.

The chain links TRBV6-6 to TRBJ1-1, with 10 bases that match TRBD1. The CDR3 is 15 amino acids. Trimming at V came to 7 bases and at J to 2 bases, leaving 7 bases not matched to a gene. In germline, CDR1 is MNHNY, CDR2 SVGAGI (reference sequence). As DNA, the CDR3 is TGTGCCAGCATGACAGGGGGCGGGGGAAACACTGAAGCTTTCTTT. Its translation is CASMTGGGGNTEAFF.

The rearrangement links TRBV28 to TRBJ2-7; 10 bases are shared with TRBD2. The CDR3 has 14 residues. The V gene end was trimmed by 7 bases and the J gene end by 0 bases; junction bases not matched to a gene: 3. The germline CDR1 and CDR2 sequences are MDHEN and SYDVKM. The CDR3 DNA is TGTGCCAGCACTTGGACTAGCGGCTCCTACGAGCAGTACTTC. It codes for CASTWTSGSYEQYF.

The gene calls are TRBV2 and TRBJ1-2; possible D gene TRBD1, 5 bases. V lost 6 bases and J 7 bases, leaving 15 bases between the germline ends. This CDR3 region has 13 residues. Looked up from germline, CDR1 is SNHLY and CDR2 is FYNNEI. CDR3 in DNA: TGTGCCAGCAGGAGGGGTACCCTTTTTGGCTACACCTTC. Translated, it gives CASRRGTLFGYTF. The complete variable domain, with remaining parts taken from reference TRBV2 and TRBJ1-2, reads EPEVTQTPSHQVTQMGQEVILRCVPISNHLYFYWYRQILGQKVEFLVSFYNNEISEKSEIFDDQFSVERPDGSNFTLKIRSTKLEDSAMYFCASRRGTLFGYTFGSGTRLTVV.

The genes are TRBV30 and TRBJ2-3; D is tentatively TRBD1 or TRBD2 (5 bases each). Trimming stripped 3 bases from V and 0 bases from J, with 16 bases between. This CDR3 has 16 residues. The germline V gene encodes CDR1 GTSNPN and CDR2 SVGIG (reference sequence). The CDR3 region has the DNA TGTGCCTGGAGGAGGGGCGACAGCACTAGCACAGATACGCAGTATTTT. It specifies CAWRRGDSTSTDTQYF.

This clone turned up a few times. V gene TRBV30 combines with J gene TRBJ1-5; 11 positions match TRBD1. The CDR3 sequence is 16 residues long. CDR1 and CDR2 from the germline V gene are GTSNPN and SVGIG (reference sequence). V shed 0 bases and J 6 bases; nucleotides not matched to a gene: 7. DNA for the CDR3: TGTGCCTGGAGTGTAAAGGACAGGGGGCTAAGTCAGCCCCAGCATTTT. Translated: CAWSVKDRGLSQPQHF. The full variable domain, with the rest looked up from reference TRBV30 and TRBJ1-5, is SQTIHQWPATLVQPVGSPLSLECTVEGTSNPNLYWYRQAAGRGLQLLFYSVGIGQISSEVPQNLSASRPQDRQFILSSKKLLLSDSGFYLCAWSVKDRGLSQPQHFGDGTRLSIL.

This clone was observed at least ten times. Other DNA sequences in the same sample also yield this CDR3. The chain couples TRBV6-5 to TRBJ1-1, with TRBD1 matching over 8 bases. Germline lookup yields CDR1 MNHEY and CDR2 SVGAGI. V dropped 2 bases and J dropped 4; count of bases not matched to a gene: 9. The CDR3 covers 16 residues. Here the CDR3 DNA reads TGTGCCAGCAGTTACGTCCCTGACAGGGGCGGCACTGAAGCTTTCTTT. Amino acids: CASSYVPDRGGTEAFF.

The sample holds a few counts of this clone. The rearrangement links TRBV7-9 to TRBJ2-3; 13 bases agree with TRBD2. From germline, CDR1 is SEHNR and CDR2 FQNEAQ (reference sequence). V shed 5 bases and J 4 bases; nucleotides not matched to a gene: 6. The CDR3 consists of 16 residues. CDR3 loop: CASSPGLAGEPDTQYF. For the CDR3, the DNA is TGTGCCAGCAGCCCCGGACTAGCGGGAGAGCCAGATACGCAGTATTTT.

This chain links TRBV5-1 with TRBJ2-2; a weak D match, TRBD2 (6 bases). Germline CDR1 SGHRS, CDR2 YFSETQ. V shed 4 bases and J shed 7 bases, with 17 bases lying between them. CDR3 size: 15 residues. The CDR3 spells CASSRGSAEGGELFF. In nucleotides, the CDR3 is TGCGCCAGCAGCCGGGGTAGCGCGGAGGGCGGGGAGCTGTTTTTT.

The V call is TRBV28, the J call TRBJ2-1; 9 bases agree with TRBD1. Germline V CDR1 and CDR2: MDHEN, SYDVKM. This CDR3 spans 17 amino acids. Trimming took 5 bases from V and 12 from J; bases not matched to a gene: 20. CDR3 region: CASSTFPGTGRVLGQFF. CDR3 in DNA: TGTGCCAGCAGTACCTTCCCCGGGACAGGGAGGGTCCTTGGGCAGTTCTTC.

This sequence joins TRBV28 and TRBJ1-1, with D perhaps TRBD1 (6 bases). Germline V gene data show CDR1 as MDHEN and CDR2 as SYDVKM. V lost 5 bases and J lost 9, with 16 bases in between. The CDR3 is 13 residues long. CDR3 region: CASSPADSFQAFF. CDR3 DNA: TGTGCCAGCAGTCCCGCGGACAGTTTTCAAGCTTTCTTT.

In the case of this clone: One end of the junction varies from germline; a read error may be responsible. The chain joins TRBV6-5 to TRBJ2-1; D possibly uses TRBD1 or TRBD2 (5 bases each). The CDR3 has 13 amino acids. CDR1 is MNHEY, CDR2 SVGAGI, per germline. The CDR3 coding sequence is TGTGCCAGCAGTGACTCCGGGACCCGCCTGGAGTTCTTC. It translates to CASSDSGTRLEFF.

CDR3 DNA sequence: TGTGCCAGCGCGCCCGGGGGCCTGGTGGGGAACTATGGCTACACCTTC. Residues: CASAPGGLVGNYGYTF. The V gene is TRBV7-9, the J gene TRBJ1-2, with D maybe TRBD1 (6 bases). Germline assignment: CDR1 SEHNR and CDR2 FQNEAQ (reference sequence). Trimming stripped 8 bases from V and 2 bases from J, with 21 bases between. The CDR3 covers 16 residues.

The chain joins TRBV28 to TRBJ2-5; D may be TRBD1 or TRBD2 (10 bases each). From germline, CDR1 is MDHEN and CDR2 SYDVKM. The CDR3 contains 16 residues. V was cut by 4 bases and J by 13 bases, with 28 bases left in between. The CDR3 protein is CASSSTDRGRLAGVYF. The DNA for the CDR3 is TGTGCCAGCAGTTCCACCGACAGGGGGCGCCTAGCGGGGGTGTACTTC.

The chain employs TRBV19 and TRBJ2-1, with 8 bases matching TRBD2. J was trimmed by 5 bases and V by 4 bases; bases with no gene match: 7. The CDR3 has 15 amino acids. Germline V CDR1 and CDR2: LNHDA, SQIVND (reference sequence). The CDR3: CASSKGIAGNNEQFF. The DNA for the CDR3 is TGTGCCAGTAGTAAGGGAATAGCGGGGAACAATGAGCAGTTCTTC.

The genes are TRBV19 and TRBJ2-3; TRBD2 matches 11 bases. Trimming removed 4 bases from V and 3 bases from J; junction bases left unmatched: 3. This CDR3 is built from 15 residues. Germline V gives CDR1 LNHDA, CDR2 SQIVND (reference sequence). Written as DNA, the CDR3 is TGTGCCAGTAGTACGGGACTAGCGGCTACAGATACGCAGTATTTT. Its protein product is CASSTGLAATDTQYF.

The genes are TRBV4-3 and TRBJ2-1; 8 bases align to TRBD2. Germline-derived CDR1 and CDR2 are LGHNA and YSLEER. Trimming at V came to 0 bases and at J to 2 bases, leaving 6 bases not matched to a gene. The CDR3 loop spans 17 amino acids. The CDR3 DNA follows: TGCGCCAGCAGCCAAGATGCAGCGGGAGCTCCCTACAATGAGCAGTTCTTC. Its translation is CASSQDAAGAPYNEQFF.

The chain joins TRBV18 to TRBJ1-1; D is possibly TRBD1 (6 bases). V lost 1 base, J lost 0 bases, and 21 bases lay in between. CDR3 size: 19 residues. Germline V CDR1 and CDR2: KGHSH, LQKENI. The CDR3 sequence: CASSPRPSGVGSVNTEAFF. CDR3 nucleotides: TGTGCCAGCTCACCACGACCATCAGGGGTCGGGAGTGTGAACACTGAAGCTTTCTTT.

J is TRBJ1-2 and V is TRBV7-2, with a possible D match to TRBD1 (5 bases). CDR1 is SGHTA, CDR2 FQGNSA, per germline. This CDR3 spans 14 amino acids. V lost 1 base and J lost 10, with 16 bases in between. The CDR3 region has the DNA TGTGCCAGCAGCTTAGAGCGGCAGGGTCGGGCCTACACCTTC. Protein: CASSLERQGRAYTF.

This chain joins TRBV6-1 and TRBJ2-6; D remains unclear. The CDR3 totals 16 residues. Trimming shortened V by 2 bases and J by 2 bases, and 10 bases separated the two germline ends. CDR1 MNHNS and CDR2 SASEGT come from the germline V gene. In DNA form, the CDR3 reads TGTGCCAGCAGTGAAATGGAAGGCCCTGGGGCCAACGTCCTGACTTTC. It encodes CASSEMEGPGANVLTF.

The CDR3 bases are TGTGCCAGCAGGCTGAGCTCCTACGAGCAGTACTTC. It is translated as CASRLSSYEQYF. The chain employs TRBV28 and TRBJ2-7; D call uncertain. CDR1 and CDR2 (germline): MDHEN, SYDVKM. This CDR3 spans 12 amino acids. The V end lost 6 bases, the J end lost 0 bases, and 6 bases lay between the germline ends. The complete variable domain, with remaining parts taken from reference TRBV28 and TRBJ2-7, reads DVKVTQSSRYLVKRTGEKVFLECVQDMDHENMFWYRQDPGLGLRLIYFSYDVKMKEKGDIPEGYSVSREKKERFSLILESASTNQTSMYLCASRLSSYEQYFGPGTRLTVT.

The chain uses TRBV5-4 and TRBJ2-1; D possibly corresponds to TRBD2 (5 bases). This CDR3 has 13 amino acids. The germline CDR1 and CDR2 sequences are SGHNT and YYREEE (reference sequence). V was clipped by 0 bases and J by 8 bases, with 9 bases between them. This CDR3 is CASSLAGVHEQFF. CDR3 DNA: TGTGCCAGCAGCTTGGCCGGGGTCCATGAGCAGTTCTTC.

The rearrangement links TRBV6-1 to TRBJ2-7, with 11 bases identical to TRBD2. V lost 2 bases and J lost 5; bases outside the gene matches: 14. Germline V gene sequence: CDR1 MNHNS, CDR2 SASEGT. The CDR3 length is 18 residues. In DNA form, the CDR3 reads TGTGCCAGCAGTGAACAAGCGACGCTAGCGGGAGGTCCCCACGAGCAGTACTTC. It specifies CASSEQATLAGGPHEQYF.

On this clone: This CDR3 is also generated by other DNA sequences in the sample. J is TRBJ2-7 and V is TRBV18; 9 nucleotides match TRBD2. With 3 bases clipped from V and 0 bases from J, the junction kept 0 bases outside the gene matches. The CDR3 spans 14 residues. Germline CDR1 KGHSH, CDR2 LQKENI. The CDR3 spells CASSPREGSYEQYF. CDR3 DNA sequence: TGTGCCAGCTCACCGCGGGAGGGCTCCTACGAGCAGTACTTC.

CDR3 protein: CASNRGWGEQFF. As DNA, the CDR3 is TGTGCCAGCAACCGCGGGTGGGGTGAGCAGTTCTTC. The V call is TRBV2, the J call TRBJ2-1, with a tentative D call TRBD2 (5 bases). From germline, CDR1 is SNHLY and CDR2 FYNNEI. Trimming took 7 bases from V and 9 from J, leaving 13 bases between them. The CDR3 contains 12 residues.